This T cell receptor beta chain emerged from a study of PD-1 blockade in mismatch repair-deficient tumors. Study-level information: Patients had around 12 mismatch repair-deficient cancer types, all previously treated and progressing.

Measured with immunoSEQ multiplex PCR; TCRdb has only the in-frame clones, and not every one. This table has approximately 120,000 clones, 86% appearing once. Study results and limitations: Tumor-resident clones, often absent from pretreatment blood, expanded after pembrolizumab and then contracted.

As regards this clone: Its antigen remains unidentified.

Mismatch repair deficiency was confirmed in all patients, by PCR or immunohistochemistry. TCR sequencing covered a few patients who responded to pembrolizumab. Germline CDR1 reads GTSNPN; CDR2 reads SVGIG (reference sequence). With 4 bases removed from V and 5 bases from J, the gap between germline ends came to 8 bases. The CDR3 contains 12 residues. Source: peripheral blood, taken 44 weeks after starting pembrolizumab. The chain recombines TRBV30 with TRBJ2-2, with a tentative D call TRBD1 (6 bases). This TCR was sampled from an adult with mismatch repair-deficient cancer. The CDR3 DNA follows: TGTGCCTGGAATACAGGGACCGGGGAGCTGTTTTTT. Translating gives CAWNTGTGELFF.